A selection of T cell receptor beta chains follows, all from one sample in a study of T-cell memory formation after mild COVID-19. From the 5' RACE reads, TCRdb called clonotypes with MiXCR, one entry per CDR3 protein. Here the sample spans approximately 250,000 distinct CDR3 sequences, about a sixth being singletons. The sequencing input was PBMCs or a T cell subset sorted from them (not recorded which). These receptors were obtained from a man aged 18 to 30 who had mild COVID-19 (a few samples of this study predate the infection). Cell type and time point are not known. CDR3s include the opening cysteine and the closing phenylalanine or tryptophan. The D gene is left open where the match is weak. The size field is filled for only some rows; it gives once, few, many or a size class.

j_call clone_size v_call d_call cdr3_aa cdr3_nt
TRBJ2-3 few TRBV18 . CASSPSADAPSTDTQYF TGTGCCAGCTCACCGAGTGCCGACGCGCCTAGCACAGATACGCAGTATTTT
TRBJ2-4 . TRBV4-3 TRBD1 CASSQYTGTGGNIQYF TGCGCCAGCAGCCAATACACCGGGACAGGGGGGAACATTCAGTACTTC
TRBJ2-5 . TRBV28 . CASNLDGEETQYF TGTGCCAGCAACCTGGACGGAGAAGAGACCCAGTACTTC
TRBJ1-2 . TRBV20-1 . CSATHPGLKGYTF TGCAGTGCAACCCACCCCGGGTTAAAGGGCTACACCTTC
TRBJ2-3 . TRBV7-9 . CASSPTSLDTDTQYF TGTGCCAGCAGCCCGACATCCCTCGACACAGATACGCAGTATTTT
TRBJ2-5 few TRBV20-1 TRBD2 CSARSASGGYETQYF TGCAGTGCTAGGTCGGCTAGCGGGGGGTACGAGACCCAGTACTTC
TRBJ1-2 . TRBV4-1 . CASSQEDRVYGYTF TGCGCCAGCAGCCAAGAGGACAGAGTCTATGGCTACACCTTC
TRBJ1-1 . TRBV27 . CASNLGGRGGTEAFF TGTGCCAGCAATCTGGGAGGACGGGGAGGCACTGAAGCTTTCTTT
TRBJ1-1 . TRBV3-1 . CASSQGGLGTEAFF TGTGCCAGCAGCCAAGGGGGGCTCGGCACTGAAGCTTTCTTT
TRBJ1-6 . TRBV5-1 . CASSLWWNSPLHF TGCGCCAGCAGCTTGTGGTGGAATTCACCCCTCCACTTT
TRBJ1-1 . TRBV11-2 TRBD1 CASSPRGQRRGLNTEAFF TGTGCCAGCAGCCCCCGCGGACAAAGGAGGGGGCTGAACACTGAAGCTTTCTTT
TRBJ1-6 . TRBV6-5 . CASSSRGRGGSPLHF TGTGCCAGCAGCTCTCGGGGACGGGGAGGCTCACCCCTCCACTTT
TRBJ1-4 . TRBV5-1 TRBD1 CASSTGRTGNEKLFF TGCGCCAGCAGCACGGGCCGGACAGGGAATGAAAAACTGTTTTTT
TRBJ1-2 few TRBV12-3/TRBV12-4 . CASSSVGGNYGYTF TGTGCCAGCAGCTCGGTGGGGGGCAACTATGGCTACACCTTC
TRBJ1-6 . TRBV7-2 . CASSGRAGSPSSYNSPLHF TGTGCCAGCAGTGGGAGGGCAGGGAGTCCCAGCTCCTATAATTCACCCCTCCACTTT
TRBJ1-1 many TRBV5-1 TRBD1 CASSLVGTGVRKGNTEAFF TGCGCCAGCAGCTTGGTAGGGACAGGGGTGCGAAAGGGGAACACTGAAGCTTTCTTT
TRBJ1-1 few TRBV2 . CASTREKNTEAFF TGTGCCAGCACAAGGGAAAAAAACACTGAAGCTTTCTTT
TRBJ2-7 few TRBV25-1 TRBD2 CASSGRPGGTSYEQYF TGTGCCAGCAGTGGGCGTCCCGGGGGGACCTCCTACGAGCAGTACTTC
TRBJ2-4 . TRBV7-2 . CASSSLLKGTRGNIQYF TGTGCCAGCAGTTCCCTACTAAAGGGTACGAGGGGAAACATTCAGTACTTC
TRBJ2-3 many TRBV7-9 TRBD1 CASSPPRQDRPSDTQYF TGTGCCAGCAGCCCACCCCGCCAGGACAGGCCCTCTGATACGCAGTATTTT
TRBJ2-3 many TRBV24-1 TRBD1 CATSDSQGATDTQYF TGTGCCACCAGTGATTCGCAGGGGGCCACAGATACGCAGTATTTT
TRBJ2-5 . TRBV6-7 . CASSGWDGINNPCRETQYF TGTGCCAGCAGTGGCTGGGACGGGATTAATAACCCATGCAGAGAGACCCAGTACTTC
TRBJ2-7 few TRBV4-3 . CASRVGPGASYEQYF TGCGCCAGCAGGGTTGGTCCGGGGGCCTCCTACGAGCAGTACTTC
TRBJ1-5 . TRBV7-8 . CASSLAGRGQPQHF TGTGCCAGCAGCTTAGCAGGGAGAGGGCAGCCCCAGCATTTT
TRBJ1-1 . TRBV7-2 . CASRSQGNTEAFF TGTGCCAGCAGGTCACAGGGGAACACTGAAGCTTTCTTT
TRBJ1-5 . TRBV7-2 . CASSPWGQGQPQHF TGTGCCAGCAGCCCCTGGGGGCAGGGACAGCCCCAGCATTTT
TRBJ2-3 . TRBV4-3 TRBD2 CASSQSPSGGGDTQYF TGCGCCAGCAGCCAATCCCCCAGCGGGGGGGGGGATACGCAGTATTTT
TRBJ2-3 few TRBV12-3/TRBV12-4 . CASSIWEFSTDTQYF TGTGCCAGCAGTATCTGGGAGTTCAGCACAGATACGCAGTATTTT
TRBJ1-5 few TRBV4-1 . CASSQANGRSSNQPQHF TGCGCCAGCAGCCAAGCCAACGGGAGATCTAGCAATCAGCCCCAGCATTTT